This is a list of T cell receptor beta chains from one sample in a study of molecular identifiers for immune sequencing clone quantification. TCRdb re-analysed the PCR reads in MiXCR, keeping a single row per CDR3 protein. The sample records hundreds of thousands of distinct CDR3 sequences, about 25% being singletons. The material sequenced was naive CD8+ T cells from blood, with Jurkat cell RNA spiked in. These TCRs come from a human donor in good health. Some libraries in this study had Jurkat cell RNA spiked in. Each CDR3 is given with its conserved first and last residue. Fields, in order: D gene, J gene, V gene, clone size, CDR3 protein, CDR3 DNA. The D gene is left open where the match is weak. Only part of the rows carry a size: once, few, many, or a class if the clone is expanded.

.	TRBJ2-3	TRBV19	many	CASSTRDTGTDTQYF	TGTGCCAGTAGTACCAGGGACACCGGCACAGATACGCAGTATTTT
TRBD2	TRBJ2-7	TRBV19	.	CASSIVGLADEQYF	TGTGCCAGTAGTATTGTCGGACTAGCGGACGAGCAGTACTTC
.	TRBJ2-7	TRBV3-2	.	CASRQCPELAGVHEQYF	TGTGCCAGCAGACAGTGCCCGGAACTAGCGGGAGTCCACGAGCAGTACTTC
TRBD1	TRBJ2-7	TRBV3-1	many	CASSQDRQGPEQYF	TGTGCCAGCAGCCAAGACCGACAGGGGCCCGAGCAGTACTTC
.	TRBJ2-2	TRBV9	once	CASSDTYQLANTEELFF	TGTGCCAGCAGCGACACATATCAGCTTGCGAACACCGAGGAGCTGTTTTTT
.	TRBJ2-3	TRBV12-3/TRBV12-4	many	CASSLGSGTDTQYF	TGTGCCAGCAGTTTAGGAAGCGGGACAGATACGCAGTATTTT
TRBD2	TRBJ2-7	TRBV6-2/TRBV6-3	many	CASSYSGGSLNF	TGTGCCAGCAGTTATTCCGGCGGGAGTCTGAACTTC
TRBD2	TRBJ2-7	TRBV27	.	CASSLLTVAGVGEQCF	TGTGCCAGCAGTTTATTGACCGTAGCGGGAGTAGGCGAGCAGTGCTTC
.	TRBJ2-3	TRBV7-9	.	CASSPPGTYSTATEYF	TGTGCCAGCAGCCCGCCTGGGACGTACAGCACAGCTACGGAGTATTTT
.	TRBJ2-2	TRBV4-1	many	CASSQEHLSTGELFF	TGCGCCAGCAGCCAAGAACATCTGAGCACCGGGGAGCTGTTTTTT
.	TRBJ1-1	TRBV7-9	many	CASSAGVTEAFF	TGTGCCAGCAGCGCAGGGGTCACTGAAGCTTTCTTT
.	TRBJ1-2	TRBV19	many	CASSPAQGDYGYTF	TGTGCCAGTAGCCCAGCCCAGGGTGACTATGGCTACACCTTC
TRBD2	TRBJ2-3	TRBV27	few	CASSLLGLADTDTQYF	TGTGCCAGCAGTTTATTGGGTCTAGCGGACACAGATACGCAGTATTTT
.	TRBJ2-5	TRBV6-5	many	CASSYDLKETQYF	TGTGCCAGCAGTTACGACCTCAAAGAGACCCAGTACTTC
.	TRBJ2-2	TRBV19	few	CASSEVGELFF	TGTGCCAGTTCGGAGGTCGGGGAGCTGTTTTTT
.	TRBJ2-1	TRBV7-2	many	CASKTDSYMYNEQFF	TGTGCCAGCAAGACGGACAGTTACATGTACAATGAGCAGTTCTTC
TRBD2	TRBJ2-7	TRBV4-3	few	CASSQGSGLAGYEQYF	TGCGCCAGCAGCCAAGGGTCAGGACTAGCGGGCTACGAGCAGTACTTC
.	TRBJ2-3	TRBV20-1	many	CSARDSSTDTQYF	TGCAGTGCAAGGGACTCTAGCACAGATACGCAGTATTTT
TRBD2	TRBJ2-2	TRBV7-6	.	CASTSGGKVGELFF	TGTGCCAGCACTAGCGGGGGAAAGGTCGGGGAGCTGTTTTTT
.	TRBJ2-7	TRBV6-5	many	CASSYSSPRDTLYEQYF	TGTGCCAGCAGTTACTCTTCTCCCCGGGACACCCTCTACGAGCAGTACTTC
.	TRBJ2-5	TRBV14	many	CASSPGPAAETQYF	TGTGCCAGCAGCCCAGGGCCAGCGGCAGAGACCCAGTACTTC
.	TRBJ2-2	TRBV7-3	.	CASSLIPLAGELFF	TGTGCCAGCAGCTTAATTCCCCTAGCGGGGGAGCTGTTTTTT
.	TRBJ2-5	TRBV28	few	CASSLILSAGNSETQYF	TGTGCCAGCAGTCTGATATTGTCGGCTGGGAACTCTGAGACCCAGTACTTC
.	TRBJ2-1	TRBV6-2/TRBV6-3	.	CASSYDSYNEQFF	TGTGCCAGCAGTTACGACAGTTACAATGAGCAGTTCTTC
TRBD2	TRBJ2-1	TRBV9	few	CASSVGAGGRYNEQFF	TGTGCCAGCAGCGTAGGAGCGGGGGGAAGGTACAATGAGCAGTTCTTC
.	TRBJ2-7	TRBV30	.	CAWSTPGNSYEQYF	TGTGCCTGGAGCACCCCAGGGAACTCCTACGAGCAGTACTTC
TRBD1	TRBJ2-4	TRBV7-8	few	CASSSQGGQGYVPNIQYF	TGTGCCAGCAGCTCACAGGGTGGACAGGGATACGTTCCGAACATTCAGTACTTC
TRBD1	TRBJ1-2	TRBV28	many	CASSSRPRDRAYGYTF	TGTGCCAGCAGCTCTAGACCCCGGGACAGGGCTTATGGCTACACCTTC
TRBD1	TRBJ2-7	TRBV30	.	CAWSVTRFWGQHSYEQYF	TGTGCCTGGAGTGTCACACGCTTTTGGGGACAGCACTCCTACGAGCAGTACTTC
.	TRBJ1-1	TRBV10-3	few	CAISEPNFLGTEAFF	TGTGCCATCAGTGAGCCGAATTTTCTGGGGACAGAAGCTTTCTTT
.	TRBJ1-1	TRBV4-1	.	CASSQGKNTEASF	TGCGCCAGCAGCCAGGGTAAGAACACTGAAGCTTCCTTT
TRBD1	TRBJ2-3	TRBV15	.	CATRRDLQGVGTDTQYF	TGTGCCACCCGCAGAGATTTACAGGGGGTAGGCACAGATACGCAGTATTTT
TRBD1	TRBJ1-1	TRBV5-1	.	CASRYTTGGTEAFF	TGCGCCAGCAGGTATACTACAGGGGGTACTGAAGCTTTCTTT
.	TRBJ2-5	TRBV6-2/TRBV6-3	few	CASSYTRVQETQYF	TGTGCCAGCAGTTATACTCGGGTTCAAGAGACCCAGTACTTC
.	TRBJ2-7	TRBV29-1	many	CSVEIVGVETYEQYF	TGCAGCGTTGAAATAGTTGGGGTGGAAACCTACGAGCAGTACTTC
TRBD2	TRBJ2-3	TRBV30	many	CAEAKAGGSDTQYF	TGTGCCGAGGCAAAGGCGGGGGGTTCAGATACGCAGTATTTT
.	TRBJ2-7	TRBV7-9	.	CASSWTEFTPYEQYF	TGTGCCAGCAGCTGGACAGAGTTTACTCCCTACGAGCAGTACTTC
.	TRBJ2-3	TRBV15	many	CATSRDPSITDTQYF	TGTGCCACCAGCAGAGATCCCAGCATTACAGATACGCAGTATTTT
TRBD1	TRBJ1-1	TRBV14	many	CASSEQGAAEAFF	TGTGCCAGCAGTGAACAGGGGGCTGCTGAAGCTTTCTTT
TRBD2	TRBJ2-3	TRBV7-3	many	CASSLGTSGYTDTQYF	TGTGCCAGCAGCTTGGGGACTAGCGGATACACAGATACGCAGTATTTT